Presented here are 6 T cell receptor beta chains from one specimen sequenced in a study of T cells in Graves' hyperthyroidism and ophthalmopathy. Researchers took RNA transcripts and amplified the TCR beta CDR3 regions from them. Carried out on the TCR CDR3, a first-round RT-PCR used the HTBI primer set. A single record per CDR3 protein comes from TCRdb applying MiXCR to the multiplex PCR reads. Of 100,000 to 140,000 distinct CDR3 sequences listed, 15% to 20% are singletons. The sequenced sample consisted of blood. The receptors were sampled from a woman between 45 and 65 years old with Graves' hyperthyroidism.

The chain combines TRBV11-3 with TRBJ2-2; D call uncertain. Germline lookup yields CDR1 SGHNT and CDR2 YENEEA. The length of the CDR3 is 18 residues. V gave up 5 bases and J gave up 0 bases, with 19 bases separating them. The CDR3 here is CASSPRRAMTPNTGELFF. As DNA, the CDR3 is TGTGCCAGCAGCCCAAGAAGGGCCATGACCCCGAACACCGGGGAGCTGTTTTTT.

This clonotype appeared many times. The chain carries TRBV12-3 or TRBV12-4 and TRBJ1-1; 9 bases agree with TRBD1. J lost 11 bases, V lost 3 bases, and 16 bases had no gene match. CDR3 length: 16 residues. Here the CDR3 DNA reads TGTGCCAGCAGTTTTTCCCGATCCACCGGGACAGGGTTTGCTTTCTTT. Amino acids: CASSFSRSTGTGFAFF.

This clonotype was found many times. CDR3 sequence: CASSQEGEQPQHF. The CDR3 bases are TGTGCCAGCAGCCAAGAAGGAGAACAGCCCCAGCATTTT. The chain links TRBV3-1 to TRBJ1-5; D gene ambiguous. Germline V gene lookup returns CDR1 LGHDT and CDR2 YNNKEL (reference sequence). This CDR3 is 13 amino acids long. Deletions cut 0 bases from V and 7 bases from J, with 7 bases between. Using reference TRBV3-1 and TRBJ1-5 for the parts outside the CDR3, the full variable domain is DTAVSQTPKYLVTQMGNDKSIKCEQNLGHDTMYWYKQDSKKFLKIMFSYNNKELIINETVPNRFSPKSPDKAHLNLHINSLELGDSAVYFCASSQEGEQPQHFGDGTRLSIL.

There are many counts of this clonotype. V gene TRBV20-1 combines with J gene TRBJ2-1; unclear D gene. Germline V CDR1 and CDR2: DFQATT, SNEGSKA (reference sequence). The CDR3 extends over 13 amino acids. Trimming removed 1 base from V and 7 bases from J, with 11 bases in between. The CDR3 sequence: CSARVPLFNEQFF. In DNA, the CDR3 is TGCAGTGCTAGAGTACCGCTCTTTAATGAGCAGTTCTTC.

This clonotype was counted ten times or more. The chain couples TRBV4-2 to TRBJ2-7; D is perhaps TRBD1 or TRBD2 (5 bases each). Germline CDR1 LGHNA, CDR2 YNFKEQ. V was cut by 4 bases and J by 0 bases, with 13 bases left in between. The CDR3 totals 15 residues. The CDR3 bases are TGTGCCAGCAGCCCGACTACCCAGGGCTCCTACGAGCAGTACTTC. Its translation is CASSPTTQGSYEQYF.

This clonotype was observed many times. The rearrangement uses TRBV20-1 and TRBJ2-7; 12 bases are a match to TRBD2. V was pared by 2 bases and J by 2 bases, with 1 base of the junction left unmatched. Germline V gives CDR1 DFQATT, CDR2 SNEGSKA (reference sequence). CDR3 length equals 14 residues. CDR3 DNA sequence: TGCAGTGCTAGACTAGCGGGAGGGGCCTACGAGCAGTACTTC. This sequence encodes CSARLAGGAYEQYF.